The 3 T cell receptor beta chains listed next were all sequenced from one sample in a study of liver allograft versus peripheral blood T cells. Looking at the study overall: Blood and transplanted-liver T cell receptor repertoires from recipients were compared.

MiXCR was run by TCRdb on the reads, yielding one entry per CDR3 protein. The sample records some 2,000 distinct CDR3 sequences, 16% being singletons. The receptors derive from a human patient who had a liver transplant. Some T cells may be transferred from the graft donor.

This clonotype is deemed medium-sized. The gene calls are TRBV20-1 and TRBJ1-5; tentatively, D is TRBD1 (5 bases). Germline loops: CDR1 DFQATT, CDR2 SNEGSKA (reference sequence). The CDR3 is made up of 15 amino acids. The V end lost 6 bases, the J end lost 1 base, and 16 bases lay between the germline ends. The CDR3 loop reads CSAAKGIMSNQPQHF. CDR3 sequence (DNA): TGCAGTGCCGCGAAGGGGATTATGAGCAATCAGCCCCAGCATTTT.

Turning to this clonotype: Being one base from a much bigger clone, this may be a read error. The chain is built from TRBV6-6 and TRBJ2-7; 7 positions agree with TRBD1. This CDR3 contains 15 residues. Trimming cost V 0 bases and J 4 bases; bases outside gene matches: 6. The germline gives CDR1 MNHNY, CDR2 SVGAGI (reference sequence). The CDR3 is CASSYSGQNAYEQYF. The DNA for the CDR3 is TGTGCCAGCAGTTACTCGGGACAGAACGCTTACGAGCAGTACTTC.

As concerns this clonotype: The likely explanation is a read error, given a far larger clone one base away. The CDR3 DNA sequence: TGTGCCAGCACTGGGAGACAGAGTCGGCCCCAGCATTTT. This codes for CASTGRQSRPQHF. The chain uses TRBV12-3 or TRBV12-4 and TRBJ1-5, with a tentative D call TRBD1 (5 bases). The CDR3 covers 13 residues. Between the trimmed V and J ends, which lost 7 bases and 9 bases, there was a span of 16 bases.